Listed below are T cell receptor beta chains from one sample, sequenced in a study of blood T cell repertoires in COVID-19. TCRdb's table, derived via immunoSEQ multiplex PCR, lists solely in-frame clones and lacks some. Of under 300,000 clones in the sample, more than 85% were seen once. Sequenced: PBMCs or T cells enriched from blood (not recorded which). The receptors were gathered from a woman aged 50 to 65 who had recovered from COVID-19. The CDR3 runs from the conserved cysteine through the conserved F or W. D genes are given only for firm matches. Part of the rows lack a size; the others show once, few, many or a class for expanded clones.

TRBV6-5	12	NA	NA	TRBJ1-1	CASSHKNTEAFF
TRBV28	13	NA	NA	TRBJ1-5	CASSQVGNQPQHF
TRBV7-2	18	TRBD1	NA	TRBJ1-1	CASSLGRDRTNLNTEAFF
TRBV19	13	NA	NA	TRBJ1-5	CASTGGLFQPQHF
TRBV4-2	14	TRBD2	NA	TRBJ2-7	CASSSGTSGRQQYF
TRBV5-8	18	TRBD2	few	TRBJ2-7	CASSNLAGPYPRSYEQYF
TRBV18	18	TRBD1	NA	TRBJ1-3	CASSQGTGAQSSGNTIYF
TRBV5-1	14	TRBD1	once	TRBJ2-7	CASRTGATLVEQYF
TRBV11-2	15	NA	NA	TRBJ1-5	CASSPVQGHNQPQHF
TRBV5-4	15	TRBD1	NA	TRBJ2-1	CASSLRDRVGNEQFF
TRBV19	13	TRBD1	NA	TRBJ1-4	CATSGTDNEKLFF
TRBV19	16	NA	NA	TRBJ2-5	CASSIFMRPYQETQYF
TRBV2	15	NA	NA	TRBJ1-5	CASSVVRGSNQPQHF
TRBV2	17	TRBD1	NA	TRBJ1-6	CASSLKTGALYNSPLHF
TRBV15	16	TRBD2	NA	TRBJ2-7	CATSRQRTSGSYEQYF
TRBV7-2	15	TRBD1	NA	TRBJ2-7	CASSQGQGAPTEQYF
TRBV5-1	18	TRBD1	NA	TRBJ2-3	CASSLDPVGTVETDTQYF
TRBV30	16	TRBD1	NA	TRBJ1-1	CAWSTTGKGRVTEAFF
TRBV18	14	TRBD2	NA	TRBJ2-5	CARSNRGTKETQYF
TRBV9	14	TRBD1	NA	TRBJ2-7	CASSLGTGLREQYF
TRBV2	14	NA	NA	TRBJ2-2	CASSGQVNTGELFF
TRBV12-3/TRBV12-4	13	NA	NA	TRBJ2-7	CASSLVPGGVPSF
TRBV5-5	15	TRBD2	NA	TRBJ2-1	CASSGGTSGIPEQFF
TRBV10-1	15	TRBD2	few	TRBJ2-2	CASSEGLAGSGELFF
TRBV7-2	17	TRBD1	NA	TRBJ1-2	CASSLGTGQEANYGYTF
TRBV7-9	15	NA	NA	TRBJ2-5	CASSLFGRGQETQYF
TRBV6-5	15	TRBD2	NA	TRBJ2-7	CASSNLAGGIYEQYF
TRBV7-9	16	TRBD2	NA	TRBJ2-3	CASSTGLAASTDTQYF
TRBV30	14	TRBD2	NA	TRBJ2-7	CAWRTSGYAYEQYF
TRBV6-1	16	TRBD1	NA	TRBJ1-5	CASSEAPGAGGRPQHF
TRBV7-2	15	TRBD2	NA	TRBJ2-7	CASSLASGRFHEQYF
TRBV28	15	TRBD1	NA	TRBJ2-5	CASSLPQGAQETQYF
TRBV27	17	NA	NA	TRBJ2-2	CASSRFSVSANTGELFF
TRBV5-1	20	TRBD2	NA	TRBJ2-1	CASSMRPGLAGGPVYNEQFF
TRBV9	15	NA	once	TRBJ1-3	CASSVDGGAGNTIYF
TRBV7-3	13	NA	NA	TRBJ2-1	CASSLETAGEQFF
TRBV7-2	15	TRBD2	NA	TRBJ2-1	CATSGARGSFYEQFF
TRBV11-2	13	TRBD1	NA	TRBJ1-1	CASSLTGTDEAFF
TRBV5-1	16	TRBD1	many	TRBJ2-2	CASTSLGTAYTGELFF
TRBV29-1	11	TRBD1	NA	TRBJ1-2	CSLDRADGYTF
TRBV7-9	14	TRBD1	once	TRBJ2-3	CASRRDRGTDTQYF
TRBV24-1	15	TRBD1	once	TRBJ1-2	CATSDPQGGENGYTF
TRBV27	14	TRBD2	few	TRBJ2-1	CASSVAGGLWEQFF